Listed below are T cell receptor beta chains from one sample, sequenced in a study of blood T cell repertoires in COVID-19. Generated by immunoSEQ multiplex PCR, the TCRdb table keeps only in-frame clones and is missing some. The sample consists of 350,000 to 400,000 clones, over 75% of them appearing once. The sequenced material came from PBMCs or T cells enriched from blood (not recorded which). The source of these receptors is a man aged 40-49 years in a cohort exposed to, infected with or recovered from COVID-19 (not recorded which). CDR3s leave out the opening cysteine and the closing phenylalanine or tryptophan. Fields, in order: V gene, clone size, J gene, D gene, CDR3 length, CDR3 protein. A D gene is named only where the DNA matches it firmly. Size values are once, few and many counts, or a class for expanded clones, and some rows have none.

v_call: TRBV7-9
clone_size: NA
j_call: TRBJ1-6
d_call: TRBD1
cdr3_length: 16
cdr3_aa: ASSLAQGARSYNSPLH

v_call: TRBV27
clone_size: NA
j_call: TRBJ2-7
d_call: NA
cdr3_length: 11
cdr3_aa: ASITGESYEQY

v_call: TRBV27
clone_size: NA
j_call: TRBJ2-1
d_call: NA
cdr3_length: 13
cdr3_aa: ASSLLALKGNEQF

v_call: TRBV9
clone_size: NA
j_call: TRBJ2-1
d_call: NA
cdr3_length: 11
cdr3_aa: ASSVAQYNEQF

v_call: TRBV30
clone_size: NA
j_call: TRBJ1-1
d_call: NA
cdr3_length: 10
cdr3_aa: AWSVRGSEAF

v_call: TRBV6-1
clone_size: once
j_call: TRBJ1-4
d_call: NA
cdr3_length: 14
cdr3_aa: ASSEARDSYTGKLF

v_call: TRBV7-3
clone_size: once
j_call: TRBJ1-6
d_call: NA
cdr3_length: 14
cdr3_aa: ASSKQGRPLDSPLH

v_call: TRBV19
clone_size: few
j_call: TRBJ1-5
d_call: TRBD1
cdr3_length: 15
cdr3_aa: ASRVTGDVYSNQPQH

v_call: TRBV3-1/TRBV3-2
clone_size: NA
j_call: TRBJ2-1
d_call: NA
cdr3_length: 15
cdr3_aa: ASSHLPKGGAYNEQF

v_call: TRBV2
clone_size: NA
j_call: TRBJ2-3
d_call: NA
cdr3_length: 10
cdr3_aa: ASRRGTDTQY

v_call: TRBV5-6
clone_size: NA
j_call: TRBJ2-1
d_call: TRBD2
cdr3_length: 15
cdr3_aa: ASSQRVLAGGYNEQF

v_call: TRBV29-1
clone_size: NA
j_call: TRBJ1-1
d_call: TRBD1
cdr3_length: 10
cdr3_aa: SAGDRVAEAF

v_call: TRBV3-1/TRBV3-2
clone_size: NA
j_call: TRBJ1-1
d_call: NA
cdr3_length: 10
cdr3_aa: ASSRWGAEAF

v_call: TRBV3-1/TRBV3-2
clone_size: NA
j_call: TRBJ2-1
d_call: TRBD2
cdr3_length: 12
cdr3_aa: ASSQILAGNEQF

v_call: TRBV5-1
clone_size: NA
j_call: TRBJ2-3
d_call: TRBD2
cdr3_length: 14
cdr3_aa: ASSLVASGSSDTQY

v_call: TRBV6-2/TRBV6-3
clone_size: NA
j_call: TRBJ1-5
d_call: NA
cdr3_length: 11
cdr3_aa: ASSLQGFQPQH

v_call: TRBV11-2
clone_size: once
j_call: TRBJ1-1
d_call: NA
cdr3_length: 11
cdr3_aa: ASSLSEGTEAF

v_call: TRBV6-5
clone_size: once
j_call: TRBJ1-6
d_call: TRBD1
cdr3_length: 13
cdr3_aa: ASSLGTGDNSPLH

v_call: TRBV3-1/TRBV3-2
clone_size: NA
j_call: TRBJ2-7
d_call: NA
cdr3_length: 12
cdr3_aa: ASSRSRFGYEQY

v_call: TRBV7-9
clone_size: NA
j_call: TRBJ2-2
d_call: NA
cdr3_length: 12
cdr3_aa: ASSLQDWIGELF

v_call: TRBV10-1
clone_size: NA
j_call: TRBJ2-7
d_call: TRBD1
cdr3_length: 11
cdr3_aa: ASAPQGLGEQY

v_call: TRBV11-1
clone_size: once
j_call: TRBJ1-1
d_call: NA
cdr3_length: 10
cdr3_aa: ASSPLGNEAF

v_call: TRBV27
clone_size: NA
j_call: TRBJ1-1
d_call: TRBD1
cdr3_length: 11
cdr3_aa: ASSPRQGVWAF

v_call: TRBV4-2
clone_size: NA
j_call: TRBJ1-1
d_call: TRBD1
cdr3_length: 12
cdr3_aa: ASSLSDRATEAF

v_call: TRBV7-8
clone_size: NA
j_call: TRBJ1-1
d_call: NA
cdr3_length: 14
cdr3_aa: ASSFLLGLGNTEAF

v_call: TRBV2
clone_size: once
j_call: TRBJ2-4
d_call: NA
cdr3_length: 10
cdr3_aa: ASSEIGNIQY

v_call: TRBV5-1
clone_size: NA
j_call: TRBJ2-1
d_call: TRBD2
cdr3_length: 13
cdr3_aa: ASSRTSGSYNEQF

v_call: TRBV2
clone_size: NA
j_call: TRBJ2-1
d_call: NA
cdr3_length: 12
cdr3_aa: ASTEQVRVNEQF

v_call: TRBV6-6
clone_size: NA
j_call: TRBJ2-7
d_call: NA
cdr3_length: 10
cdr3_aa: ASSPQGGEQY

v_call: TRBV7-9
clone_size: NA
j_call: TRBJ2-1
d_call: TRBD1
cdr3_length: 13
cdr3_aa: ASSSRDRDYNEQF

v_call: TRBV28
clone_size: NA
j_call: TRBJ1-3
d_call: NA
cdr3_length: 11
cdr3_aa: ASSLQAGNTIY

v_call: TRBV7-3
clone_size: NA
j_call: TRBJ2-5
d_call: NA
cdr3_length: 14
cdr3_aa: ASSQAKEKKQETQY

v_call: TRBV6-1
clone_size: few
j_call: TRBJ1-5
d_call: NA
cdr3_length: 13
cdr3_aa: ASSERTQNYQPQH

v_call: TRBV14
clone_size: NA
j_call: TRBJ1-4
d_call: NA
cdr3_length: 11
cdr3_aa: ASSQDRVAKLF

v_call: TRBV7-9
clone_size: NA
j_call: TRBJ1-1
d_call: NA
cdr3_length: 12
cdr3_aa: ASSLNRGSTEAF

v_call: TRBV24-1
clone_size: NA
j_call: TRBJ2-5
d_call: TRBD2
cdr3_length: 13
cdr3_aa: ATSRPGLPKETQY

v_call: TRBV7-8
clone_size: NA
j_call: TRBJ2-5
d_call: TRBD1
cdr3_length: 14
cdr3_aa: ASSSHRDRPQETQY

v_call: TRBV5-1
clone_size: NA
j_call: TRBJ2-1
d_call: TRBD2
cdr3_length: 16
cdr3_aa: ASSLQSGRPKLYNEQF

v_call: TRBV5-1
clone_size: NA
j_call: TRBJ2-1
d_call: TRBD2
cdr3_length: 16
cdr3_aa: ASSLTSGRNPRYNEQF

v_call: TRBV28
clone_size: NA
j_call: TRBJ2-3
d_call: TRBD2
cdr3_length: 15
cdr3_aa: ASSVLPLLAGEDTQY

v_call: TRBV12-3/TRBV12-4
clone_size: NA
j_call: TRBJ2-3
d_call: NA
cdr3_length: 11
cdr3_aa: ASSWGFGDTQY

v_call: TRBV3-1/TRBV3-2
clone_size: NA
j_call: TRBJ1-5
d_call: TRBD1
cdr3_length: 14
cdr3_aa: ASSQTLDRSNQPQH